These T cell receptor beta chains were read from a single sample in a study of T cell responses to AZD1222 COVID-19 vaccine. The assay was immunoSEQ multiplex PCR, and TCRdb's table has in-frame clones only and misses some. The data hold 99,000 or so clones, with more than 85% observed a single time. The starting material was peripheral blood, obtained on day 0 of AZD1222 vaccination. Receptors were obtained from an adult in good health. Each CDR3 is given with its conserved first and last residue. A D gene is named only where the DNA matches it firmly. For some rows the clone size is stated as once, few or many, or as a class when expanded; others skip it.

j_gene	v_gene	abundance	d_gene	CDR3aa	CDR3nt
TRBJ2-2	TRBV28	NA	NA	CASSSDTGELFF	TGTGCCAGCAGTTCTGATACCGGGGAGCTGTTTTTT
TRBJ1-6	TRBV6-6	NA	TRBD1	CASNLDRADSPLHF	TGTGCCAGCAACTTGGACAGGGCTGATTCACCCCTCCACTTT
TRBJ2-2	TRBV5-1	NA	NA	CASSFKGGGELFF	TGCGCCAGCAGCTTTAAGGGAGGCGGGGAGCTGTTTTTT
TRBJ1-5	TRBV6-5	NA	NA	CASSFRGQPQHF	TGTGCCAGCAGTTTCCGGGGTCAGCCCCAGCATTTT
TRBJ1-5	TRBV7-8	NA	TRBD1	CASSRDQGVGQPQHF	TGTGCCAGCAGCCGCGACCAGGGGGTTGGTCAGCCCCAGCATTTT
TRBJ2-7	TRBV5-1	NA	NA	CASSFELASYEQYF	TGCGCCAGCAGCTTTGAACTCGCCTCCTACGAGCAGTACTTC
TRBJ2-2	TRBV9	NA	NA	CASSLRGARTGELFF	TGTGCCAGCAGCCTCCGAGGGGCTCGTACCGGGGAGCTGTTTTTT
TRBJ1-2	TRBV13	NA	TRBD1	CASSPYRTGGNYGYTF	TGTGCCAGCAGCCCGTATCGAACAGGGGGCAACTATGGCTACACCTTC
TRBJ2-3	TRBV5-6	NA	NA	CASSLGWGPTDTQYF	TGTGCCAGCAGCTTGGGATGGGGGCCCACAGATACGCAGTATTTT
TRBJ1-4	TRBV18	NA	TRBD1	CASSRNRGPEKLFF	TGTGCCAGCTCAAGAAACAGGGGACCCGAAAAACTGTTTTTT
TRBJ2-6	TRBV7-3	NA	NA	CASGALSGANVLTF	TGTGCCTCCGGGGCCCTCTCTGGGGCCAACGTCCTGACTTTC
TRBJ2-3	TRBV6-6	once	TRBD1	CASSYSDRGPDTQYF	TGTGCCAGCAGTTACTCTGACAGGGGGCCCGATACGCAGTATTTT
TRBJ2-1	TRBV6-5	NA	NA	CASSYTRDGEQFF	TGTGCCAGCAGTTACACAAGGGACGGTGAGCAGTTCTTC
TRBJ1-5	TRBV19	NA	NA	CASQTAGNSNQPQHF	TGTGCCAGTCAAACAGCCGGGAATAGCAATCAGCCCCAGCATTTT
TRBJ1-5	TRBV19	NA	TRBD1	CASSRTGSNNQPQHF	TGTGCCAGTAGTCGGACAGGGAGCAACAATCAGCCCCAGCATTTT
TRBJ2-2	TRBV5-1	NA	NA	CASSLDSLSSGAGELFF	TGCGCCAGCAGCTTAGACAGTCTATCCTCTGGCGCCGGGGAGCTGTTTTTT
TRBJ2-7	TRBV4-3	NA	TRBD1	CASSQEYGTGGYEQYF	TGCGCCAGCAGCCAAGAATACGGGACAGGGGGCTACGAGCAGTACTTC
TRBJ1-4	TRBV11-2	few	NA	CASSLGGRRDEKLFF	TGTGCCAGCAGCTTAGGAGGGCGCCGGGATGAAAAACTGTTTTTT
TRBJ2-6	TRBV24-1	NA	NA	CATSDSWGGTGANVLTF	TGTGCCACCAGTGATTCGTGGGGAGGAACTGGGGCCAACGTCCTGACTTTC
TRBJ2-3	TRBV29-1	NA	NA	CSVAIRATTDTQYF	TGCAGCGTTGCCATCAGGGCAACCACAGATACGCAGTATTTT
TRBJ2-5	TRBV2	NA	NA	CASSFPQETQYF	TGTGCCAGCAGTTTCCCCCAAGAGACCCAGTACTTC
TRBJ2-7	TRBV11-2	once	NA	CASSFGVAYEQYF	TGTGCCAGCAGCTTTGGTGTTGCCTACGAGCAGTACTTC
TRBJ1-1	TRBV6-5	NA	NA	CASVRGRNTEAFF	TGTGCCAGCGTGAGGGGTCGGAACACTGAAGCTTTCTTT
TRBJ2-7	TRBV30	NA	NA	CAWSGPSGDEQYF	TGTGCCTGGAGTGGGCCGTCCGGGGACGAGCAGTACTTC
TRBJ2-1	TRBV15	NA	NA	CATSRDSSGSYNEQFF	TGTGCCACCAGCAGAGATAGTAGCGGCTCCTACAATGAGCAGTTCTTC
TRBJ2-5	TRBV13	few	TRBD2	CASSLGGSGSLETQYF	TGTGCCAGCAGCTTAGGGGGTAGCGGGAGTCTAGAGACCCAGTACTTC
TRBJ2-5	TRBV3-1/TRBV3-2	NA	TRBD2	CASSQGGGPQETQYF	TGTGCCAGCAGCCAGGGCGGGGGGCCCCAAGAGACCCAGTACTTC
TRBJ2-7	TRBV7-2	NA	NA	CASSYTGSDAYEQYF	TGTGCCAGCAGTTATACAGGGTCGGACGCCTACGAGCAGTACTTC
TRBJ2-7	TRBV15	NA	NA	CATSREGGYEQYF	TGTGCCACCAGCAGAGAAGGGGGTTACGAGCAGTACTTC
TRBJ2-1	TRBV7-8	NA	TRBD2	CASSLETSGSIMRVF	TGTGCCAGCAGCTTAGAGACTAGCGGGTCAATCATGCGCGTCTTC
TRBJ2-5	TRBV2	NA	NA	CASNTLGETQYF	TGTGCCAGTAACACCTTGGGAGAGACCCAGTACTTC
TRBJ1-1	TRBV11-2	NA	NA	CASSLVFEAFF	TGTGCCAGCAGCTTAGTATTTGAAGCTTTCTTT
TRBJ2-2	TRBV9	NA	TRBD1	CASSVAGQGNTGELFF	TGTGCCAGCAGCGTTGCGGGACAGGGCAACACCGGGGAGCTGTTTTTT
TRBJ1-4	TRBV7-2	NA	TRBD1	CASSPGQGYGKLFF	TGTGCCAGCAGCCCGGGACAGGGTTACGGAAAACTGTTTTTT
TRBJ1-3	TRBV18	NA	NA	CASSRTGSGLRSSGNTIYF	TGTGCCAGCTCCCGCACGGGGTCGGGTCTCCGAAGCTCTGGAAACACCATATATTTT
TRBJ2-5	TRBV19	NA	TRBD2	CASSRGGRETQYF	TGTGCCAGTAGCCGCGGGGGGCGGGAGACCCAGTACTTC
TRBJ1-1	TRBV5-4	NA	NA	CATSFRTANTEAFF	TGTGCCACCTCCTTTCGGACAGCGAACACTGAAGCTTTCTTT
TRBJ1-5	TRBV6-6	NA	NA	CASSDYSNQPQHF	TGTGCCAGCAGTGACTATAGCAATCAGCCCCAGCATTTT
TRBJ2-2	TRBV11-3	NA	TRBD2	CASSSLAGSNTGELFF	TGTGCCAGCAGCTCCCTAGCGGGGTCGAACACCGGGGAGCTGTTTTTT
TRBJ1-1	TRBV6-6	NA	NA	CASSQKRGVRTEAFF	TGTGCCAGCAGTCAAAAACGGGGCGTCCGGACTGAAGCTTTCTTT
TRBJ2-2	TRBV5-4	NA	TRBD1	CASSKPGQGYDGELFF	TGTGCCAGCAGCAAACCGGGACAGGGGTATGACGGGGAGCTGTTTTTT
TRBJ2-7	TRBV15	NA	NA	CATSRQGGDYEQYF	TGTGCCACCAGCAGACAGGGGGGAGACTACGAGCAGTACTTC
TRBJ1-4	TRBV2	NA	NA	CASRGVWGADEKLFF	TGTGCCAGCAGAGGGGTATGGGGGGCGGATGAAAAACTGTTTTTT
TRBJ2-1	TRBV7-9	NA	NA	CASSLAPTTSYNEQFF	TGTGCCAGCAGCTTAGCCCCTACTACTTCCTACAATGAGCAGTTCTTC
TRBJ2-5	TRBV21-1	NA	NA	CASTYWTEEETQYF	TGTGCCAGCACGTATTGGACGGAGGAAGAGACCCAGTACTTC
TRBJ2-1	TRBV6-6	NA	TRBD2	CASSRTSGRALGNEQFF	TGTGCCAGCAGTCGGACTAGCGGGAGGGCCCTCGGGAATGAGCAGTTCTTC
TRBJ2-3	TRBV27	NA	NA	CASSSHGSVSPDTQYF	TGTGCCAGCAGTTCACACGGGAGTGTTAGCCCAGATACGCAGTATTTT
TRBJ2-2	TRBV27	NA	TRBD2	CASSSHTSGNSGGELFF	TGTGCCAGCAGTTCACATACTAGCGGGAATAGTGGCGGGGAGCTGTTTTTT